The 28 T cell receptor beta chains presented below share a single source sample, sequenced in a study of blood T cell repertoires in COVID-19. Method: immunoSEQ multiplex PCR; TCRdb's copy keeps in-frame clones and lacks some. The table records under 200,000 clones, about 80% of them present only once. Sequenced: peripheral blood. These receptors came from a human donor with acute or convalescent COVID-19. The donor label of this sample is uncertain.

This sequence joins TRBV29-1 and TRBJ1-1, with D possibly TRBD1 on 5 matching bases. Between the trimmed V and J ends, which lost 6 bases and 11 bases, there was a span of 22 bases. CDR3 length: 13 residues. Germline V gene lookup returns CDR1 SQVTM and CDR2 ANQGSEA. The CDR3 loop is CSVAGDVGVVAFF. CDR3 bases: TGCAGCGTGGCGGGGGATGTGGGGGTTGTGGCTTTCTTT.

The CDR3, as DNA: TGTGCCAGCAGCCCGATCGGGACAGGGCCAGATACGCAGTATTTT. Its protein is CASSPIGTGPDTQYF. The V call is TRBV7-9, the J call TRBJ2-3, with 9 bases fitting TRBD1. CDR1 is SEHNR, CDR2 FQNEAQ, per germline (reference sequence). The length of the CDR3 is 15 residues. V was pared by 5 bases and J by 4 bases, with 7 bases of the junction left unmatched.

CDR3 in DNA: TGTGCCAGCAGTGAATCGGGACAGTCCCGCACAGATACGCAGTATTTT. The encoded protein is CASSESGQSRTDTQYF. This rearrangement joins TRBV6-1 to TRBJ2-3, with 7 bases fitting TRBD1. CDR3 length equals 16 residues. Germline values: CDR1 MNHNS, CDR2 SASEGT. Trimming cost V 2 bases and J 1 base; bases outside gene matches: 6.

This rearrangement joins TRBV5-1 to TRBJ1-5; no clear D gene. The V and J ends lost 0 bases and 2 bases respectively, with 6 bases between them. CDR3 length equals 14 residues. The germline V gene has CDR1 SGHRS and CDR2 YFSETQ. Here the CDR3 DNA reads TGCGCCAGCAGCTTGGACGGGGGCAATCAGCCCCAGCATTTT. It specifies CASSLDGGNQPQHF.

The chain uses TRBV6-1 and TRBJ1-1; D is perhaps TRBD1 (6 bases). The V end was cut by 4 bases, the J end by 0 bases, with 21 bases between. This CDR3 has 18 amino acids. Per germline, CDR1 MNHNS and CDR2 SASEGT. The CDR3, as DNA: TGTGCCAGCAGTGGACTCTATCGGGGGGCTGCCATGAACACTGAAGCTTTCTTT. It yields the protein CASSGLYRGAAMNTEAFF.

The chain recombines TRBV6-2 or TRBV6-3 with TRBJ1-3; D is ambiguous. V was pared by 4 bases and J by 1 base, with 5 bases between. Looked up from germline, CDR1 is MNHEY and CDR2 is SVGEGT. The CDR3 is 13 amino acids. The CDR3 sequence is CASSWASGNTIYF. CDR3 coding DNA: TGTGCCAGCAGTTGGGCGTCTGGAAACACCATATATTTT.

This clone was seen only once. The chain carries TRBV28 and TRBJ1-3; D remains ambiguous. The ends were cut back, 2 bases at V and 8 bases at J, with 13 bases in the middle. CDR1 is MDHEN, CDR2 SYDVKM, per germline. The CDR3 extends over 14 amino acids. The CDR3 DNA reads TGTGCCAGCAGTTTAATGAGGGAGGTGTACACCATATATTTT. Translating it yields CASSLMREVYTIYF.

CDR3 region: CASRTRLGNQPQHF. DNA for the CDR3: TGTGCCAGCAGAACCCGGTTGGGCAATCAGCCCCAGCATTTT. V and J are TRBV2 and TRBJ1-5; D unresolved. V lost 6 bases, J lost 2 bases, and 11 bases lay in between. The CDR3 totals 14 residues. Germline-derived CDR1 and CDR2 are SNHLY and FYNNEI.

This clone was seen a handful of times. CDR3 sequence (DNA): TGTGCCAGTAGTAAGCCTACAGGGGTTCAAGAAAAACTGTTTTTT. Residues: CASSKPTGVQEKLFF. The rearrangement uses TRBV19 and TRBJ1-4; 7 bases align to TRBD1. The CDR3 covers 15 residues. Unmatched junction bases numbered 10, after V lost 4 bases and J lost 8 bases. Per the germline V gene, CDR1 is LNHDA and CDR2 is SQIVND (reference sequence). Full variable domain (rest looked up from reference TRBV19 and TRBJ1-4): DGGITQSPKYLFRKEGQNVTLSCEQNLNHDAMYWYRQDPGQGLRLIYYSQIVNDFQKGDIAEGYSVSREKKESFPLTVTSAQKNPTAFYLCASSKPTGVQEKLFFGSGTQLSVL.

V gene TRBV28 combines with J gene TRBJ1-2; D ambiguous. The CDR3 runs to 12 residues. Germline assignment: CDR1 MDHEN and CDR2 SYDVKM. V gave up 8 bases and J gave up 4 bases, with 11 bases separating them. This CDR3 reads CASLSHAYGYTF. The CDR3 coding sequence is TGTGCCAGCCTGAGCCATGCCTATGGCTACACCTTC.

J is TRBJ2-1 and V is TRBV7-9; D might be TRBD1 (5 bases). V was clipped by 2 bases and J by 7 bases, with 18 bases between them. Germline lookup yields CDR1 SEHNR and CDR2 FQNEAQ (reference sequence). The CDR3 runs 16 residues. In nucleotides, the CDR3 is TGTGCCAGCAGCTTAAGTCTCCTGGGGCAGCTAAATGAGCAGTTCTTC. Protein: CASSLSLLGQLNEQFF. Combining the CDR3 with reference TRBV7-9 and TRBJ2-1 gives the whole variable domain DTGVSQNPRHKITKRGQNVTFRCDPISEHNRLYWYRQTLGQGPEFLTYFQNEAQLEKSRLLSDRFSAERPKGSFSTLEIQRTEQGDSAMYLCASSLSLLGQLNEQFFGPGTRLTVL.

The chain carries TRBV11-2 and TRBJ2-1, with 10 nucleotides matching TRBD2. CDR1 and CDR2 (germline): SGHAT, FQNNGV. The CDR3 is made up of 16 amino acids. The trim removed 7 bases at V and 7 bases at J, leaving 13 bases unmatched. The chain's CDR3 is CASTGGLAGVRNEQFF. In DNA, the CDR3 is TGTGCCAGCACCGGAGGCCTAGCGGGGGTCAGGAATGAGCAGTTCTTC.

This clone was seen only once. The rearrangement links TRBV6-1 to TRBJ1-3; D uncertain. The CDR3 spans 16 residues. Germline CDR1 is MNHNS and CDR2 is SASEGT. V gave up 2 bases and J gave up 0 bases, with 11 bases separating them. The CDR3 region has the DNA TGTGCCAGCAGTGAAAGGAGGGATAGCTCTGGAAACACCATATATTTT. Translating it yields CASSERRDSSGNTIYF.

The chain carries TRBV6-6 and TRBJ1-6; D may be TRBD1 (5 bases). The CDR3 totals 20 residues. Trimming cost V 6 bases and J 5 bases, with 29 bases left between them. The V gene's germline CDR1 is MNHNY and CDR2 SVGAGI (reference sequence). The CDR3 nucleotides are TGTGCCAGCAGCTCGCGAGGGTCGGTCGGGGGTTTGAAGCATAATTCACCCCTCCACTTT. It translates to CASSSRGSVGGLKHNSPLHF.

The sample holds a few counts of this clone. The genes are TRBV5-5 and TRBJ1-2; 10 bases map to TRBD1. In germline, CDR1 is SGHKS, CDR2 YYEKEE (reference sequence). Germline trimming cut 1 base from V and 6 bases from J; bases unmatched to any gene: 9. The CDR3 contains 16 residues. Here the CDR3 reads CASSLRQGAGDNGYTF. CDR3 in DNA: TGTGCCAGCAGCTTGAGACAGGGGGCTGGGGACAATGGCTACACCTTC.

The chain combines TRBV6-6 with TRBJ2-7, with D possibly matching TRBD1 (6 bases). The CDR3 runs 16 residues. The V end lost 4 bases, the J end lost 3 bases, and 19 bases lay between the germline ends. Germline V gene data show CDR1 as MNHNY and CDR2 as SVGAGI (reference sequence). The CDR3, as DNA: TGTGCCAGCAGTTTCGCATCAACAGGGATGGGCTACGAGCAGTACTTC. Encoded protein: CASSFASTGMGYEQYF.

The chain combines TRBV7-3 with TRBJ2-1; 7 positions agree with TRBD2. Per the germline V gene, CDR1 is SGHTA and CDR2 is FQGTGA. Trimming cost V 8 bases and J 2 bases; bases outside gene matches: 3. The CDR3 covers 13 residues. CDR3 in amino acids: CASGLAAYNEQFF. In DNA form, the CDR3 reads TGTGCCAGCGGCCTAGCGGCCTACAATGAGCAGTTCTTC.

The chain carries TRBV27 and TRBJ1-4, with TRBD1 matching over 8 bases. The germline V gene encodes CDR1 MNHEY and CDR2 SMNVEV (reference sequence). The length of the CDR3 is 14 residues. V trimming: 6 bases; J trimming: 8 bases; junction bases outside the gene matches: 8. The CDR3 loop is CASSLDRGGEKLFF. CDR3 nucleotides: TGTGCCAGCAGCCTCGACAGGGGTGGGGAAAAACTGTTTTTT.

J is TRBJ2-5 and V is TRBV5-1, with TRBD1 matching over 7 bases. Germline V gene lookup returns CDR1 SGHRS and CDR2 YFSETQ. Trimming cost V 4 bases and J 5 bases; bases outside gene matches: 5. The CDR3 runs to 13 residues. The CDR3 spells CASSGDSDETQYF. Written as DNA, the CDR3 is TGCGCCAGCAGCGGGGACAGCGATGAGACCCAGTACTTC.

The chain recombines TRBV25-1 with TRBJ2-5; TRBD2 matches 8 bases. V lost 6 bases, J lost 6 bases, and 12 bases stayed unmatched. The CDR3 contains 15 residues. Germline CDR1 is MGHDK and CDR2 is SYGVNS. The CDR3 DNA reads TGTGCCAGCAGCCCCAATAGTCCGGGGGGGAAGACCCAGTACTTC. Protein product: CASSPNSPGGKTQYF.

The chain is built from TRBV2 and TRBJ2-5, with D possibly being TRBD1 (6 bases). The germline gives CDR1 SNHLY, CDR2 FYNNEI. Trimming took off 7 bases at V and 0 bases at J, with 12 bases between the two ends. The CDR3 covers 14 residues. The CDR3 protein is CASNPTGYQETQYF. In DNA, the CDR3 is TGTGCCAGCAACCCGACAGGTTACCAAGAGACCCAGTACTTC.

V gene TRBV5-1 combines with J gene TRBJ2-5, with 14 bases fitting TRBD2. The V gene end was trimmed by 0 bases and the J gene end by 5 bases; junction bases not matched to a gene: 12. From germline, CDR1 is SGHRS and CDR2 YFSETQ. CDR3 size: 19 residues. CDR3 DNA sequence: TGCGCCAGCAGCTTGGCCTCGACTAGCGGGGGGGCCAGGCGGGAGACCCAGTACTTC. The encoded protein is CASSLASTSGGARRETQYF.

The chain is built from TRBV27 and TRBJ1-1; TRBD1 matches at 8 bases. Looked up from germline, CDR1 is MNHEY and CDR2 is SMNVEV (reference sequence). This CDR3 is 14 amino acids long. The V and J ends lost 8 bases and 2 bases, in that order; junction bases with no gene match: 7. The CDR3 DNA is TGTGCCAGCCGCTTCGACAGGGGAAACACTGAAGCTTTCTTT. It codes for CASRFDRGNTEAFF.

CDR3 nucleotides: TGTGCCAGCAGCGCCAGACAGGGGGCTTTGAAGAACACTGAAGCTTTCTTT. Translating gives CASSARQGALKNTEAFF. The chain uses TRBV9 and TRBJ1-1; TRBD1 matches at 10 bases. The CDR3 sequence is 17 residues long. Germline V gives CDR1 SGDLS, CDR2 YYNGEE. Germline trimming cut 3 bases from V and 1 base from J; bases unmatched to any gene: 9.

This clone was detected many times. The chain uses TRBV12-3 or TRBV12-4 and TRBJ1-5; D is uncertain. Between the trimmed V and J ends, which lost 9 bases and 7 bases, there was a span of 16 bases. The CDR3 has 13 residues. The CDR3 sequence is CASSRSLSQPQHF. The CDR3 coding sequence is TGTGCCAGTTCCCGGTCCCTTTCGCAGCCCCAGCATTTT.

This clone was counted a single time. The chain combines TRBV4-2 with TRBJ2-5; 14 bases are a match to TRBD2. V was clipped by 1 base and J by 5 bases; unmatched bases: 6. Germline-derived CDR1 and CDR2 are LGHNA and YNFKEQ. The CDR3 is 17 residues long. The CDR3 sequence is CASSQGSTSGGVETQYF. The DNA for the CDR3 is TGTGCCAGCAGCCAAGGCTCGACTAGCGGGGGGGTGGAGACCCAGTACTTC.

The rearrangement links TRBV7-2 to TRBJ2-3, with TRBD2 identical over 13 bases. The CDR3 is 18 residues long. The V and J ends lost 1 base and 2 bases, in that order; junction bases with no gene match: 6. In germline, CDR1 is SGHTA, CDR2 FQGNSA. DNA for the CDR3: TGTGCCAGCAGCTTAGTCGTACTAGCGGGAGGGGCCACAGATACGCAGTATTTT. Translation gives CASSLVVLAGGATDTQYF. Combining the CDR3 with reference TRBV7-2 and TRBJ2-3 gives the whole variable domain GAGVSQSPSNKVTEKGKDVELRCDPISGHTALYWYRQSLGQGLEFLIYFQGNSAPDKSGLPSDRFSAERTGGSVSTLTIQRTQQEDSAVYLCASSLVVLAGGATDTQYFGPGTRLTVL.

This chain joins TRBV10-3 and TRBJ1-1; D is perhaps TRBD1 (6 bases). V dropped 4 bases and J dropped 3 bases, with 12 bases sitting between them. This CDR3 contains 14 residues. CDR1 and CDR2 from the germline V gene are ENHRY and SYGVKD. CDR3 DNA: TGTGCCATCAGTGTGCAGGGGCTGGACACTGAAGCTTTCTTT. Its translation: CAISVQGLDTEAFF.